The 32 T cell receptor beta chains in this list originate from one sample, sequenced in a study of vaccination and CD4 T cells after COVID-19. The Oncomine TCR Beta short-read assay was applied to DNA of cultured CD4+ T cells. TCRdb re-derived calls from the PCR reads in MiXCR, one entry per CDR3 protein. This sample has 24,000 or so distinct CDR3 sequences; roughly 58% occur once, and the top ten carry approximately 2.8%. Treatment indicated: approximately 9-day PBMC culture with coronavirus spike peptide pools or control peptides (ViraFEST assay). What these receptors recognize is not known. The sample was CD4+ T cells from blood, cultured in vitro. All receptors derive from a human donor who had recovered from COVID-19.

This clonotype was seen more than once but under ten times. In DNA form, the CDR3 reads TGTGCCAGCAGCTCCTCATCTAGCGGGATAGGAGGTGAGCAGTTCTTC. The encoded protein is CASSSSSSGIGGEQFF. V and J are TRBV7-6 and TRBJ2-1, with TRBD2 matching 9 bases. With V trimmed by 4 bases and J by 9 bases, 13 bases remained unmatched. Germline V gene lookup returns CDR1 SGHVS and CDR2 FNYEAQ. The CDR3 totals 16 residues.

The J gene is TRBJ1-2, the V gene TRBV4-3, with D unresolved. Between the trimmed V and J ends, which lost 4 bases and 5 bases, there was a span of 17 bases. The CDR3 is made up of 15 amino acids. The germline V gene encodes CDR1 LGHNA and CDR2 YSLEER. The CDR3 loop is CASSPQVGVSYGYTF. For the CDR3, the DNA is TGCGCCAGCAGCCCCCAGGTCGGGGTGAGTTATGGCTACACCTTC.

The table lists this clonotype with a few counts. CDR3 in DNA: TGCAGTGCTACGGACAGGGGATCTCAGCCCCAGCATTTT. It specifies CSATDRGSQPQHF. The chain carries TRBV20-1 and TRBJ1-5; 9 nucleotides line up with TRBD1. CDR1 is DFQATT, CDR2 SNEGSKA, per germline (reference sequence). The CDR3 has 13 amino acids. V dropped 4 bases and J dropped 6; count of bases not matched to a gene: 4.

V and J are TRBV20-1 and TRBJ1-2; perhaps TRBD1 as D (6 bases). The CDR3 is made up of 14 amino acids. V was cut by 5 bases and J by 6 bases, with 19 bases left in between. Germline CDR1 DFQATT, CDR2 SNEGSKA (reference sequence). The CDR3 sequence is CSALSTTGLNGYTF. The CDR3 DNA sequence: TGCAGTGCTCTCTCTACGACAGGATTGAATGGCTACACCTTC.

This clonotype was detected a few times. The V gene is TRBV11-3, the J gene TRBJ2-1, with TRBD2 matching over 12 bases. Germline trimming cut 3 bases from V and 8 bases from J; bases unmatched to any gene: 2. CDR3 length: 14 amino acids. In germline, CDR1 is SGHNT, CDR2 YENEEA. The CDR3 spells CASSLGLAGYEQFF. CDR3 nucleotides: TGTGCCAGCAGCTTGGGACTAGCGGGTTATGAGCAGTTCTTC.

CDR3 in DNA: TGTGCCAGCAGCTCGGAGGGGACAGCCAACTATGGCTACACCTTC. Its protein is CASSSEGTANYGYTF. The rearrangement links TRBV5-8 to TRBJ1-2; 7 nucleotides agree with TRBD1. The germline CDR1 and CDR2 sequences are SGHTS and YDEGEE. V lost 3 bases to trimming and J lost 2 bases; unmatched junction nucleotides: 7. The length of the CDR3 is 15 residues.

This chain connects TRBV6-5 to TRBJ2-4; 8 nucleotides line up with TRBD2. The V segment lost 4 bases and the J segment 8 bases; nucleotides outside the gene matches: 7. The germline gives CDR1 MNHEY, CDR2 SVGAGI. The CDR3 contains 14 residues. DNA for the CDR3: TGTGCCAGCAGTTGGGGCGGGAGGTCTTACATTCAGTACTTC. This codes for CASSWGGRSYIQYF.

This sequence joins TRBV6-2 or TRBV6-3 and TRBJ1-2; the D gene is possibly TRBD1 (5 bases). V lost 5 bases and J lost 2, with 15 bases in between. The CDR3 totals 15 residues. Germline CDR1 MNHEY, CDR2 SVGEGT. CDR3 sequence reads: CASSPGPSMNYGYTF. The CDR3 DNA is TGTGCCAGCAGTCCGGGACCAAGTATGAACTATGGCTACACCTTC.

This chain joins TRBV18 and TRBJ2-3; tentatively, D is TRBD1 (6 bases). The CDR3 covers 16 residues. V lost 2 bases and J lost 1, with 13 bases in between. In germline, CDR1 is KGHSH, CDR2 LQKENI. CDR3 nucleotide sequence: TGTGCCAGCTCACCAATGGGGGCGACTCGCACAGATACGCAGTATTTT. It yields the protein CASSPMGATRTDTQYF.

This sequence joins TRBV20-1 and TRBJ2-1, with TRBD1 as a possible D gene (6 bases). Trimming left V 3 bases short and J 0 bases short, with 18 bases between. This CDR3 contains 17 residues. Germline V gene data show CDR1 as DFQATT and CDR2 as SNEGSKA (reference sequence). The CDR3 here is CSASRTLGGRSYNEQFF. CDR3 nucleotide sequence: TGCAGTGCTAGTCGTACCCTTGGGGGCCGCTCCTACAATGAGCAGTTCTTC.

The rearrangement uses TRBV20-1 and TRBJ1-1; D perhaps matches TRBD1 (5 bases). V was pared by 0 bases and J by 2 bases, with 10 bases between. This CDR3 has 14 amino acids. Germline V gives CDR1 DFQATT, CDR2 SNEGSKA (reference sequence). The CDR3 coding sequence is TGCAGTGCTAGAGATCCCGGGGCTAACACTGAAGCTTTCTTT. Amino acid sequence: CSARDPGANTEAFF.

The chain joins TRBV7-3 to TRBJ2-2; D gene ambiguous. V shed 4 bases and J shed 0 bases, with 6 bases lying between them. The V gene's germline CDR1 is SGHTA and CDR2 FQGTGA. The CDR3 is 14 residues long. CDR3: CASSSQANTGELFF. DNA for the CDR3: TGTGCCAGCAGCTCCCAGGCGAACACCGGGGAGCTGTTTTTT.

This chain connects TRBV19 to TRBJ1-5; 7 bases map to TRBD1. V was pared by 5 bases and J by 4 bases, with 5 bases of the junction left unmatched. The germline V gene encodes CDR1 LNHDA and CDR2 SQIVND (reference sequence). The CDR3 spans 14 residues. CDR3 amino acids: CASSPPGQNQPQHF. The CDR3 DNA reads TGTGCCAGTAGTCCCCCGGGACAGAATCAGCCCCAGCATTTT.

The genes are TRBV7-8 and TRBJ1-5, with 8 positions matching TRBD1. V lost 5 bases, J lost 6 bases, and 6 bases stayed unmatched. CDR3 length: 14 residues. The germline gives CDR1 SGHVS, CDR2 FQNEAQ. The CDR3 sequence is CASSRETGAQPQHF. In DNA, the CDR3 is TGTGCCAGCAGCCGAGAGACAGGGGCTCAGCCCCAGCATTTT.

The rearrangement joins TRBV14 to TRBJ2-2; 11 nucleotides align to TRBD2. The V gene's germline CDR1 is SGHDN and CDR2 FVKESK. The V gene end was trimmed by 4 bases and the J gene end by 4 bases; junction bases not matched to a gene: 5. This CDR3 is built from 16 residues. The CDR3 spells CASSLSGGAVTGELFF. The CDR3 DNA follows: TGTGCCAGCAGCCTTAGCGGGGGGGCCGTCACCGGGGAGCTGTTTTTT.

This chain uses TRBV10-3 with TRBJ2-2; no firm D call. CDR1 and CDR2 (germline): ENHRY, SYGVKD. The CDR3 consists of 14 residues. V was trimmed by 8 bases and J by 3 bases, leaving 13 bases between them. The CDR3: CAIHNPEDTGELFF. The CDR3 coding sequence is TGTGCCATCCACAATCCTGAGGACACCGGGGAGCTGTTTTTT.

The J gene is TRBJ2-7, the V gene TRBV27, with 7 bases aligning to TRBD1. The germline CDR1 and CDR2 sequences are MNHEY and SMNVEV (reference sequence). V shed 7 bases, J shed 3 bases, and the junction held 6 bases outside the gene matches. This CDR3 has 13 amino acids. CDR3 sequence reads: CASTPGQSYEQYF. The DNA for the CDR3 is TGTGCCAGCACCCCGGGACAGAGCTACGAGCAGTACTTC.

The chain recombines TRBV6-5 with TRBJ1-1; no clear D gene. The germline V and J ends were trimmed by 0 bases and 0 bases, with 8 bases remaining between them. The CDR3 covers 15 residues. Germline V gene data show CDR1 as MNHEY and CDR2 as SVGAGI. The CDR3 reads CASSYSKQVNTEAFF. In DNA, the CDR3 is TGTGCCAGCAGTTACTCGAAACAAGTGAACACTGAAGCTTTCTTT.

This rearrangement joins TRBV7-2 to TRBJ1-5; 7 bases map to TRBD1. Germline trimming cut 1 base from V and 5 bases from J; bases unmatched to any gene: 2. CDR1 SGHTA and CDR2 FQGNSA come from the germline V gene. The CDR3 runs to 14 residues. CDR3 bases: TGTGCCAGCAGCTTAGACACAGGGGATCAGCCCCAGCATTTT. Translated: CASSLDTGDQPQHF.

The V and J genes are TRBV7-2 and TRBJ2-2; D remains ambiguous. Per the germline V gene, CDR1 is SGHTA and CDR2 is FQGNSA. CDR3 length: 14 amino acids. Trimming removed 5 bases at V and 4 bases at J, with 11 bases between. The CDR3 DNA is TGTGCCAGCAGCCCAGAGAGACTCACCGGGGAGCTGTTTTTT. Its protein is CASSPERLTGELFF.

The chain joins TRBV20-1 to TRBJ2-7; 9 bases are shared with TRBD2. The CDR3 has 15 residues. After removal of 2 bases from V and 0 bases from J, the junction contained 5 bases not matched to a gene. The germline gives CDR1 DFQATT, CDR2 SNEGSKA (reference sequence). The CDR3 sequence: CSARSSSGSSYEQYF. As DNA, the CDR3 is TGCAGTGCTAGATCTAGTAGCGGGAGCTCCTACGAGCAGTACTTC.

This chain connects TRBV19 to TRBJ2-5; TRBD2 agrees at 12 bases. After removal of 7 bases from V and 12 bases from J, the junction contained 9 bases not matched to a gene. The CDR3 has 13 residues. Germline V CDR1 and CDR2: LNHDA, SQIVND (reference sequence). The CDR3 loop reads CASTSTSGGKKYF. As DNA, the CDR3 is TGTGCCAGTACCTCGACTAGCGGGGGCAAAAAGTACTTC.

The DNA of the CDR3 is TGTGCCAGCAGTTCCCCCCCGGTCGCCGAGCAGTACTTC. Translation: CASSSPPVAEQYF. The chain links TRBV6-5 to TRBJ2-7, with D hard to call. The CDR3 length is 13 residues. Germline CDR1 reads MNHEY; CDR2 reads SVGAGI. Trimming shortened V by 4 bases and J by 6 bases, and 13 bases separated the two germline ends.

V and J are TRBV20-1 and TRBJ1-1; possible D gene TRBD1, 5 bases. The CDR3 consists of 13 residues. The germline gives CDR1 DFQATT, CDR2 SNEGSKA (reference sequence). V lost 5 bases and J lost 2, with 12 bases in between. The CDR3 nucleotides are TGCAGTGCTTTTCAGGGAGCTAACACTGAAGCTTTCTTT. Amino acid sequence: CSAFQGANTEAFF.

This chain connects TRBV6-1 to TRBJ2-7; 11 bases are a match to TRBD1. The germline V gene encodes CDR1 MNHNS and CDR2 SASEGT. The CDR3 sequence is 14 residues long. With 5 bases clipped from V and 3 bases from J, the junction kept 3 bases outside the gene matches. As DNA, the CDR3 is TGTGCCAGCAGTCGGACAGGGGGCAACTACGAGCAGTACTTC. Its translation: CASSRTGGNYEQYF.

V usage is TRBV5-6 and J usage is TRBJ2-2; 7 positions match TRBD2. Per the germline V gene, CDR1 is SGHDT and CDR2 is YYEEEE. The CDR3 is made up of 16 amino acids. The junction had 8 bases not matched to a gene; V was cut back by 0 bases and J by 6 bases. The CDR3 loop reads CASSLVGGRSSGELFF. The DNA for the CDR3 is TGTGCCAGCAGCTTGGTTGGCGGGAGATCGTCCGGGGAGCTGTTTTTT.

The chain employs TRBV6-5 and TRBJ1-3; TRBD1 is a possible D gene (6 bases). Trimming shortened V by 4 bases and J by 4 bases, and 11 bases separated the two germline ends. The CDR3 runs 14 residues. In germline, CDR1 is MNHEY, CDR2 SVGAGI. CDR3 bases: TGTGCCAGCAGTTCCCAGGGGTTCGGAAACACCATATATTTT. This encodes CASSSQGFGNTIYF.

This clonotype has a handful of counts. V gene TRBV21-1 combines with J gene TRBJ1-3; TRBD1, the table's D call, was not compared with the DNA. TRBV21-1 is labeled a pseudogene. The CDR3 runs 15 residues. The CDR3 nucleotides read TGTGCCAGCAGCAAGGACAGGAGCTCTGGAAACACCATATATTTT. Translating gives CASSKDRSSGNTIYF.

V is TRBV6-2 or TRBV6-3 and J is TRBJ1-2, with 7 bases matching TRBD1. After removal of 7 bases from V and 2 bases from J, the junction contained 7 bases not matched to a gene. CDR1 is MNHEY and CDR2 is SVGEGT in the germline V gene. The CDR3 loop spans 14 amino acids. The CDR3 spells CASKNRQGNYGYTF. The CDR3 bases are TGTGCCAGCAAAAACCGACAGGGAAACTATGGCTACACCTTC.

This clonotype turned up a few times. J is TRBJ1-1 and V is TRBV6-5, with a weak D call TRBD1 (6 bases). The CDR3 has 15 amino acids. CDR1 and CDR2 (germline): MNHEY, SVGAGI. Between the trimmed V and J ends, which lost 2 bases and 1 base, there was a span of 11 bases. Written as DNA, the CDR3 is TGTGCCAGCAGTTACACAGGGAGCGGGAACACTGAAGCTTTCTTT. This encodes CASSYTGSGNTEAFF.

The chain uses TRBV7-6 and TRBJ1-1; the D is unclear. Trimming took 4 bases from V and 2 from J, leaving 5 bases between them. Germline V lookup: CDR1 SGHVS, CDR2 FNYEAQ. The CDR3 extends over 12 amino acids. Here the CDR3 reads CASSSFNTEAFF. In nucleotides, the CDR3 is TGTGCCAGCAGCTCCTTTAACACTGAAGCTTTCTTT.

The rearrangement uses TRBV27 and TRBJ1-6; the D gene is possibly TRBD1 (6 bases). This CDR3 region has 14 residues. Trimming removed 2 bases from V and 9 bases from J, with 11 bases in between. Germline CDR1 MNHEY, CDR2 SMNVEV (reference sequence). CDR3 sequence (DNA): TGTGCCAGCAGTTTAGGACAGATAGGTTCACCCCTCCACTTT. Residues: CASSLGQIGSPLHF.